This T cell receptor beta chain originates from a study of early T cells in non-severe SARS-CoV-2 infection. As to this clonotype: Antigen specificity is unknown.

Broader study findings: VDJdb-based annotation leaned toward anti-spike CD8 responses and missed private and CD4 specificities.

Individual cDNA molecules were tagged with unique molecular identifiers, the study reported. TCRdb re-called the 5' RACE reads through MiXCR, storing one row per CDR3 protein. The profile shows about 31,000 distinct CDR3 sequences, under 6% of them singletons. The CDR3 has 14 amino acids. The V and J ends lost 9 bases and 0 bases respectively, with 12 bases between them. CDR1 SGHRS and CDR2 YFSETQ come from the germline V gene. Sequenced input: whole blood. The clonotype originates from an adult who was a healthcare worker with PCR-confirmed SARS-CoV-2 infection or an uninfected control (not recorded which). The rearrangement links TRBV5-1 to TRBJ2-2; D gene ambiguous. The chain's CDR3 is CAISTQSNTGELFF. The CDR3 DNA follows: TGCGCCATTTCAACCCAATCGAACACCGGGGAGCTGTTTTTT.